The 32 T cell receptor beta chains below all came from one sample that was sequenced in a study of T cell repertoires in cytomegalovirus infection. TCRdb reanalysed the reads using MiXCR and keeps one entry per CDR3 protein. The sample gives more than 350,000 distinct CDR3 sequences, roughly 30% of which show up once; roughly 13% is in the top ten. Sample: PBMCs. These receptors were collected from a human donor in good health (CMV status not recorded). Some clones in this sample may be carry-over from other donors' samples.

This clonotype was seen a few times. The V call is TRBV29-1, the J call TRBJ2-3, with 8 bases that match TRBD2. Germline V gene lookup returns CDR1 SQVTM and CDR2 ANQGSEA. The CDR3 has 13 amino acids. With 4 bases clipped from V and 6 bases from J, the junction kept 6 bases outside the gene matches. CDR3 DNA: TGCAGCGTTGTTATAGCGGGACTTGATACGCAGTATTTT. Encoded protein: CSVVIAGLDTQYF.

The J gene is TRBJ2-2, the V gene TRBV29-1, with TRBD1 matching 8 bases. The germline V gene encodes CDR1 SQVTM and CDR2 ANQGSEA. The CDR3 is made up of 15 amino acids. The junction had 10 bases not matched to a gene; V was cut back by 5 bases and J by 5 bases. In DNA, the CDR3 is TGCAGCGTTACTGACAGGGGATCGATGACCGGGGAGCTGTTTTTT. Translation gives CSVTDRGSMTGELFF.

Comment on this clonotype: It may be a read error: a sequence one base away is much more abundant. The CDR3 end shows no conserved phenylalanine or tryptophan, and so a read error is likely. The chain carries TRBV6-9 and TRBJ2-1, with a tentative D call TRBD1 (6 bases). Germline CDR1 and CDR2: MNHGY and SVAAGI. V was shortened by 3 bases and J by 7 bases, with 28 bases between the two germline ends. The CDR3 is made up of 19 amino acids. DNA of the CDR3: TGTGCCAGCAGTTACAAACCAGGGGCCCTTCTCGTCTTACAGAATGAGCAGTTCTAC. Residues: CASSYKPGALLVLQNEQFY.

As to this clonotype: Lacking the conserved final phenylalanine or tryptophan, this CDR3 likely reflects a read error. V usage is TRBV5-4 and J usage is TRBJ2-1, with 7 bases that match TRBD2. J gave up 7 bases and V 4 bases, and 17 bases lay outside the gene matches. Germline V gene lookup returns CDR1 SGHNT and CDR2 YYREEE (reference sequence). The CDR3 covers 17 residues. Written as DNA, the CDR3 is TGTGCCAGCAGCCTCGACCGAGGATGGGGGGGTTCGAATGAGCAGTTCTTA. It yields the protein CASSLDRGWGGSNEQFL.

This chain uses TRBV3-1 with TRBJ2-3; 13 bases map to TRBD2. The CDR3 extends over 15 amino acids. The V segment lost 3 bases and the J segment 5 bases; nucleotides outside the gene matches: 2. Germline V gene sequence: CDR1 LGHDT, CDR2 YNNKEL (reference sequence). This chain's CDR3 is CASSQTSGGRDTQYF. DNA for the CDR3: TGTGCCAGCAGCCAGACTAGCGGGGGGCGAGATACGCAGTATTTT.

Ten or more counts support this clonotype. The chain joins TRBV7-2 to TRBJ2-5, with TRBD1 identical over 9 bases. The ends lost 5 bases at V and 5 bases at J; junction bases unmatched: 6. The germline V gene encodes CDR1 SGHTA and CDR2 FQGNSA. This CDR3 has 14 residues. Here the CDR3 DNA reads TGTGCCAGCAGCACAGGGACAGGGCACGAGACCCAGTACTTC. The encoded protein is CASSTGTGHETQYF.

The J gene is TRBJ1-4, the V gene TRBV28; 7 bases are a match to TRBD1. Germline values: CDR1 MDHEN, CDR2 SYDVKM. The CDR3 has 15 residues. The V gene end was trimmed by 6 bases and the J gene end by 2 bases; junction bases not matched to a gene: 6. The CDR3 coding sequence is TGTGCCAGCAGCCATGGGGGACAGACTAATGAAAAACTGTTTTTT. Its translation: CASSHGGQTNEKLFF.

The chain joins TRBV12-3 or TRBV12-4 to TRBJ1-1; D is ambiguous. This CDR3 has 15 residues. V lost 3 bases and J lost 1, with 12 bases in between. DNA of the CDR3: TGTGCCAGCAGTTTTTACCGAACAGAGAACACTGAAGCTTTCTTT. Translating gives CASSFYRTENTEAFF.

This chain uses TRBV7-8 with TRBJ2-3, with a weak D call TRBD2 (7 bases). Germline loops: CDR1 SGHVS, CDR2 FQNEAQ. The V end lost 6 bases, the J end lost 0 bases, and 16 bases lay between the germline ends. The CDR3 covers 16 residues. CDR3 coding DNA: TGTGCCAGCAGGACACAGGGAGGGCCTAGCACAGATACGCAGTATTTT. Amino acids: CASRTQGGPSTDTQYF. Complete variable domain (other parts from reference TRBV7-8 and TRBJ2-3): GAGVSQSPRYKVAKRGQDVALRCDPISGHVSLFWYQQALGQGPEFLTYFQNEAQLDKSGLPSDRFFAERPEGSVSTLKIQRTQQEDSAVYLCASRTQGGPSTDTQYFGPGTRLTVL.

Of note for this clonotype: One base away lies a much larger clone, so this may be a sequencing read error. This chain uses TRBV5-3 with TRBJ2-3, with 7 bases lining up with TRBD2. TRBV5-3 is an open reading frame, and its role is uncertain. The CDR3 length is 14 residues. This CDR3 reads CASSLTTSTDTQSF. The DNA for the CDR3 is TGTGCCAGCAGCCTCACGACTAGCACAGATACGCAGTCTTTT.

This chain links TRBV4-3 with TRBJ2-1, with a weak D call TRBD1 (6 bases). Germline V gene data show CDR1 as LGHNA and CDR2 as YSLEER. The V end lost 4 bases, the J end lost 4 bases, and 8 bases lay between the germline ends. This CDR3 has 13 amino acids. CDR3 in DNA: TGCGCCAGCAGCCGGGGACATTACAATGAGCAGTTCTTC. As protein: CASSRGHYNEQFF.

The chain recombines TRBV19 with TRBJ1-2, with D uncertain. The CDR3 covers 15 residues. Germline CDR1 LNHDA, CDR2 SQIVND (reference sequence). Trimming removed 4 bases at V and 7 bases at J, with 19 bases between. The CDR3 loop is CASSSGVAGAGGYTF. The DNA of the CDR3 is TGTGCCAGTAGTAGTGGGGTGGCAGGCGCCGGTGGCTACACCTTC.

Points on this clonotype: Relative to the germline gene, one junction end is altered; a read error may explain this. The chain recombines TRBV19 with TRBJ1-5, with D possibly TRBD1 on 6 matching bases. The CDR3 sequence is 15 residues long. In germline, CDR1 is LNHDA, CDR2 SQIVND (reference sequence). This chain's CDR3 is CASSIVGGGHQPKHF. In DNA form, the CDR3 reads TGTGCCAGTAGTATTGTTGGGGGGGGCCATCAGCCCAAGCATTTT.

This clonotype was picked up a small number of times. V and J are TRBV5-1 and TRBJ2-1; 7 bases map to TRBD1. The V and J ends lost 0 bases and 7 bases, in that order; junction bases with no gene match: 7. This CDR3 contains 15 residues. The germline CDR1 and CDR2 sequences are SGHRS and YFSETQ. The CDR3 protein is CASSLGDSRFNEQFF. The CDR3 nucleotides are TGCGCCAGCAGCTTGGGGGACAGCCGCTTTAATGAGCAGTTCTTC.

Only a few counts were recorded for this clonotype. The V call is TRBV7-2, the J call TRBJ2-1; 11 bases match TRBD2. CDR1 is SGHTA and CDR2 is FQGNSA in the germline V gene. This CDR3 is built from 15 residues. The ends lost 6 bases at V and 2 bases at J; junction bases unmatched: 3. In nucleotides, the CDR3 is TGTGCCAGCAGGGAGACTAGCGGGGCCTACAATGAGCAGTTCTTC. This translates into CASRETSGAYNEQFF.

The chain is built from TRBV19 and TRBJ1-6; D gene uncertain. V lost 5 bases to trimming and J lost 8 bases, with 19 bases between them. The V gene's germline CDR1 is LNHDA and CDR2 SQIVND (reference sequence). The CDR3 covers 16 residues. The CDR3 is CASSARGVSTDSPLHF. CDR3 DNA sequence: TGTGCCAGTAGTGCCAGAGGTGTCTCAACAGATTCACCCCTCCACTTT.

As regards this clonotype: It may be a read error: a sequence one base away is much more abundant. This chain joins TRBV7-6 and TRBJ2-2, with 9 positions matching TRBD2. After removal of 3 bases from V and 0 bases from J, the junction contained 2 bases not matched to a gene. Germline assignment: CDR1 SGHVS and CDR2 FNYEAQ. This CDR3 spans 16 amino acids. In nucleotides, the CDR3 is TGTGCCAGCAGCTTCACTAGCGGGTCGAACACCGGGGAGCTGTTTTTT. Translation gives CASSFTSGSNTGELFF. The whole variable domain, filled in from reference TRBV7-6 and TRBJ2-2, reads GAGVSQSPRYKVTKRGQDVALRCDPISGHVSLYWYRQALGQGPEFLTYFNYEAQQDKSGLPNDRFSAERPEGSISTLTIQRTEQRDSAMYRCASSFTSGSNTGELFFGEGSRLTVL.

As to this clonotype: A much larger clone differs from this one at a single base, so this may be a read error. This rearrangement joins TRBV6-6 to TRBJ2-7; TRBD1 is a possible D gene (6 bases). The CDR3 has 13 residues. Germline CDR1 and CDR2: MNHNY and SVGAGI (reference sequence). The V end was cut by 10 bases, the J end by 2 bases, with 15 bases between. As DNA, the CDR3 is TGTGCCACCATGGACGACAGGACCTACGAGCAGTACTTC. Translated, it gives CATMDDRTYEQYF.

The J gene is TRBJ1-5, the V gene TRBV6-5; D unclear. Looked up from germline, CDR1 is MNHEY and CDR2 is SVGAGI. V shed 6 bases and J shed 9 bases, with 12 bases lying between them. CDR3 size: 12 residues. In nucleotides, the CDR3 is TGTGCCAGCAGCACTGGTTCCGGGCCCCAGCATTTT. Protein: CASSTGSGPQHF.

This clonotype was observed a few times. The rearrangement joins TRBV25-1 to TRBJ2-1; TRBD2 might be the D (6 bases). V was trimmed by 6 bases and J by 8 bases, leaving 11 bases between them. CDR1 and CDR2 from the germline V gene are MGHDK and SYGVNS. The CDR3 has 12 amino acids. CDR3 protein: CASRGRYDEQFF. CDR3 sequence (DNA): TGTGCCAGCAGAGGGAGGTACGATGAGCAGTTCTTC.

This clonotype was found many times. The V call is TRBV12-3 or TRBV12-4, the J call TRBJ2-7, with 8 bases matching TRBD1. This CDR3 contains 16 residues. Trimming took 6 bases from V and 3 from J; bases not matched to a gene: 13. For the CDR3, the DNA is TGTGCCAGCAGACCCAGTGGTTCCAGGGGGCACTACGAGCAGTACTTC. This translates into CASRPSGSRGHYEQYF.

This clonotype was detected many times. The chain combines TRBV7-2 with TRBJ2-7; maybe TRBD2 (6 bases). Germline V gene data show CDR1 as SGHTA and CDR2 as FQGNSA. This CDR3 comprises 15 residues. V shed 2 bases and J shed 12 bases, with 23 bases lying between them. The CDR3 nucleotides read TGTGCCAGCAGCTTATATTCCGGGACTCGTGTGGTTTTGTACTTC. This translates into CASSLYSGTRVVLYF.

This chain uses TRBV5-5 with TRBJ1-5; D unclear. CDR1 and CDR2 from the germline V gene are SGHKS and YYEKEE (reference sequence). The CDR3 runs 13 residues. Trimming left V 3 bases short and J 4 bases short, with 8 bases between. CDR3 nucleotide sequence: TGTGCCAGCAGCTACGACCTTAATCAGCCCCAGCATTTT. Translated, it gives CASSYDLNQPQHF. The variable domain in full, completed from reference TRBV5-5 and TRBJ1-5, reads DAGVTQSPTHLIKTRGQQVTLRCSPISGHKSVSWYQQVLGQGPQFIFQYYEKEERGRGNFPDRFSARQFPNYSSELNVNALLLGDSALYLCASSYDLNQPQHFGDGTRLSIL.

This clonotype was picked up many times. The V call is TRBV7-9, the J call TRBJ2-5; 10 nucleotides line up with TRBD2. CDR1 and CDR2 from the germline V gene are SEHNR and FQNEAQ (reference sequence). Losses at the gene ends were 0 bases for V and 4 bases for J; bases not matched to a gene: 5. The CDR3 covers 16 residues. CDR3 in DNA: TGTGCCAGCAGCTTAGCAAGCGGGGGGGCCCTAGAGACCCAGTACTTC. Amino acids: CASSLASGGALETQYF.

This clonotype was found many times. This chain connects TRBV7-9 to TRBJ2-2; weak D call: TRBD1 (6 bases). V dropped 3 bases and J dropped 0 bases, with 11 bases sitting between them. Germline CDR1 reads SEHNR; CDR2 reads FQNEAQ (reference sequence). This CDR3 spans 16 amino acids. CDR3 bases: TGTGCCAGCAGCTTCACAGGGAACACGAACACCGGGGAGCTGTTTTTT. Translating gives CASSFTGNTNTGELFF.

To note about this clonotype: This may arise from a read error, as a much more abundant clone is one base away. This chain connects TRBV4-1 to TRBJ2-1, with 10 bases aligning to TRBD2. The CDR3 runs 16 residues. Trimming at V came to 0 bases and at J to 9 bases, leaving 8 bases not matched to a gene. CDR1 is MGHRA, CDR2 YSYEKL, per germline. In nucleotides, the CDR3 is TGCGCCAGCAGCCAAGATTTAGCGGGGGGACGGATTGAGCAGTTCTTC. It codes for CASSQDLAGGRIEQFF.

This clonotype was counted many times. The chain is built from TRBV7-2 and TRBJ1-2, with D possibly TRBD1 on 6 matching bases. Looked up from germline, CDR1 is SGHTA and CDR2 is FQGNSA. Trimming removed 2 bases from V and 8 bases from J, with 21 bases in between. The CDR3 length is 16 residues. In nucleotides, the CDR3 is TGTGCCAGCAGCTTATTTTTCGTTGGGGGCCTCCGGGGCTACACCTTC. As protein: CASSLFFVGGLRGYTF.

The genes are TRBV19 and TRBJ1-6; 7 positions agree with TRBD1. With V trimmed by 8 bases and J by 4 bases, 14 bases remained unmatched. CDR3 length: 17 amino acids. Germline V gene lookup returns CDR1 LNHDA and CDR2 SQIVND (reference sequence). Written as DNA, the CDR3 is TGTGCCAGTTCCCAGAGGACAGGACTCGATTATAATTCACCCCTCCACTTT. Translated: CASSQRTGLDYNSPLHF. The entire variable domain, with the rest obtained from reference TRBV19 and TRBJ1-6, is as follows: DGGITQSPKYLFRKEGQNVTLSCEQNLNHDAMYWYRQDPGQGLRLIYYSQIVNDFQKGDIAEGYSVSREKKESFPLTVTSAQKNPTAFYLCASSQRTGLDYNSPLHFGNGTRLTVT.

This clonotype was counted at least ten times. The chain combines TRBV28 with TRBJ2-7, with TRBD1 matching over 8 bases. The CDR3 loop spans 14 amino acids. The junction had 11 bases not matched to a gene; V was cut back by 4 bases and J by 9 bases. The germline CDR1 and CDR2 sequences are MDHEN and SYDVKM. The CDR3 DNA is TGTGCCAGCAGTTCCAGGGGGCCCCCCTTTGGGCAGTACTTC. It translates to CASSSRGPPFGQYF. The whole variable domain, remainder taken from reference TRBV28 and TRBJ2-7, is DVKVTQSSRYLVKRTGEKVFLECVQDMDHENMFWYRQDPGLGLRLIYFSYDVKMKEKGDIPEGYSVSREKKERFSLILESASTNQTSMYLCASSSRGPPFGQYFGPGTRLTVT.

The sample holds a few counts of this clonotype. The chain's CDR3 is CASSRTGVLSPLHF. CDR3 in DNA: TGTGCCAGTAGTAGGACAGGGGTACTCTCACCCCTCCACTTT. The V and J genes are TRBV19 and TRBJ1-6; 9 bases align to TRBD1. The CDR3 has 14 residues. The germline gives CDR1 LNHDA, CDR2 SQIVND (reference sequence). Germline trimming cut 4 bases from V and 10 bases from J; bases unmatched to any gene: 5.

This clonotype showed up many times. The chain joins TRBV7-8 to TRBJ2-1; either TRBD1 or TRBD2 may supply D (5 bases each). The V gene's germline CDR1 is SGHVS and CDR2 FQNEAQ. The V gene lost 1 base and the J gene lost 3 bases, with 10 bases spanning the gap. The CDR3 covers 15 residues. The CDR3 nucleotides read TGTGCCAGCAGCTTAGAGGGACCCGACTACAATGAGCAGTTCTTC. Protein product: CASSLEGPDYNEQFF. Supplemented by reference TRBV7-8 and TRBJ2-1, the full variable domain reads GAGVSQSPRYKVAKRGQDVALRCDPISGHVSLFWYQQALGQGPEFLTYFQNEAQLDKSGLPSDRFFAERPEGSVSTLKIQRTQQEDSAVYLCASSLEGPDYNEQFFGPGTRLTVL.

As to this clonotype: One end of the junction does not line up with germline, which may come from a read error. The chain joins TRBV19 to TRBJ2-3; the D gene is possibly TRBD2 (5 bases). Germline lookup yields CDR1 LNHDA and CDR2 SQIVND (reference sequence). There are 14 residues in the CDR3. The CDR3 protein is CAISIARGTDTQYF. CDR3 DNA sequence: TGTGCCATTAGTATCGCGCGGGGCACAGATACGCAGTATTTT.